The clone carrying this T cell receptor beta chain was recorded a few times. Its target is unknown. Mismatch with germline at one junction end may stem from a read error. For TCR beta, libraries came from iRepertoire HTBI primers and Arm-PCR of CDR3 regions. TCRdb re-analysed the multiplex PCR reads in MiXCR, keeping a single row per CDR3 protein. The sample lists 420,000 or so distinct CDR3 sequences; 15% to 20% were seen once. Time point in this sample: newly diagnosed GD, antithyroid drugs for less than 3 months. TCR sequences were obtained from RNA taken from PBMCs. These data belong to a study of regulatory T cells in long-lasting Graves disease. Broader study findings: Persistent disease preferred TRBV28, TRBJ1-2 and TRBJ2-5.

This CDR3 is 14 amino acids long. Per germline, CDR1 MNHNS and CDR2 SASEGT. The sample also formed part of further work on T cells in Graves' hyperthyroidism and ophthalmopathy.

The V gene is TRBV6-1, the J gene TRBJ2-7; the match to TRBD2 covers 9 bases. This TCR derives from a woman in her late teens or twenties with Graves disease. Sequenced material: peripheral blood mononuclear cells (PBMCs), taken at new diagnosis, from a patient treated with antithyroid drugs. The CDR3 DNA follows: TGTGCCAGCAGACCGGGACTAGCCTCCTCCGAGCAGTACTTC. Its protein is CASRPGLASSEQYF.